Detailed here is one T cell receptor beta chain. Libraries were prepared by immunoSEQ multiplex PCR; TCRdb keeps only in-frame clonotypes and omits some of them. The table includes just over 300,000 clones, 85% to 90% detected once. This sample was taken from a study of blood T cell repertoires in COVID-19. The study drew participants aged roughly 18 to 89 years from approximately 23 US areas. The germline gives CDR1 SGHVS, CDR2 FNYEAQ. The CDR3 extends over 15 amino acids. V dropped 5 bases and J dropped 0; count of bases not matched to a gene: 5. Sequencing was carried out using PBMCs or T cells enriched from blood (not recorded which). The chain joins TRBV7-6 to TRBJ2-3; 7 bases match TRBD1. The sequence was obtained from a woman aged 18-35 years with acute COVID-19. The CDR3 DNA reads TGTGCCAGCAGCCTAACAGGGGCTAGCACAGATACGCAGTATTTT. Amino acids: CASSLTGASTDTQYF.